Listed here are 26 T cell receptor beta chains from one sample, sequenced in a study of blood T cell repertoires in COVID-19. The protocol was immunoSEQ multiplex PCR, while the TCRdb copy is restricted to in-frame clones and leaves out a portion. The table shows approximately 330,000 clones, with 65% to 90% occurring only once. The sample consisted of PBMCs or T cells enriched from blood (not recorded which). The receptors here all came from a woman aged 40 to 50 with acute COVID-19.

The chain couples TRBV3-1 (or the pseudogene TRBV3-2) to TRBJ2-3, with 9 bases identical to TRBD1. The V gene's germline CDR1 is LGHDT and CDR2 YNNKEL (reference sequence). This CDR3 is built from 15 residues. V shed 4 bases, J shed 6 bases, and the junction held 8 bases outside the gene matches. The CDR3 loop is CASSPRDRVSDTQYF. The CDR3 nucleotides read TGTGCCAGCAGCCCCCGGGACAGGGTATCGGATACGCAGTATTTT.

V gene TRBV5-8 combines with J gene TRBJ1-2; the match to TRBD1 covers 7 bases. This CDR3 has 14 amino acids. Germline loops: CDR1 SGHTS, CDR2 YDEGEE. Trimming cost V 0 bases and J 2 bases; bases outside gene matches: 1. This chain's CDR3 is CASSLDRGNYGYTF. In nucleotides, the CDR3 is TGTGCCAGCAGCTTGGACAGGGGCAACTATGGCTACACCTTC. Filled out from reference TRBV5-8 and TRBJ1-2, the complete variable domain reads EAGVTQSPTHLIKTRGQQATLRCSPISGHTSVYWYQQALGLGLQFLLWYDEGEERNRGNFPPRFSGRQFPNYSSELNVNALELEDSALYLCASSLDRGNYGYTFGSGTRLTVV.

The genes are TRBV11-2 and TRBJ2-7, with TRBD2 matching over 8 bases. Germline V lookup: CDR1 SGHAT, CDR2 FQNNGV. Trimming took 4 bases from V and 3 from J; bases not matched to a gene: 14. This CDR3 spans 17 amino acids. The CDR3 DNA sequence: TGTGCCAGCAGCTCCATTCTTAACGGGAGGGCGAGCTACGAGCAGTACTTC. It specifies CASSSILNGRASYEQYF. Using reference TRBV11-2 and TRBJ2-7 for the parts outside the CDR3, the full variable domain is EAGVAQSPRYKIIEKRQSVAFWCNPISGHATLYWYQQILGQGPKLLIQFQNNGVVDDSQLPKDRFSAERLKGVDSTLKIQPAKLEDSAVYLCASSSILNGRASYEQYFGPGTRLTVT.

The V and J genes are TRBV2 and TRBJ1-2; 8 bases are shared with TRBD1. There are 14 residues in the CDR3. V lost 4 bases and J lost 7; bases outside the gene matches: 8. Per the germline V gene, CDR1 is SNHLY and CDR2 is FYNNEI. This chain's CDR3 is CASSATGDRSGYTF. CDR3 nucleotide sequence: TGTGCCAGCAGTGCGACAGGGGATCGCAGTGGCTACACCTTC.

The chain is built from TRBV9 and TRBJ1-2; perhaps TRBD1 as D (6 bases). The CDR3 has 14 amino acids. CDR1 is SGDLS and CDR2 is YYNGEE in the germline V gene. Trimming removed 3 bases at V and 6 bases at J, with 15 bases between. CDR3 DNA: TGTGCCAGCAGCGGGAATCACAGGGAAGATGGCTACACCTTC. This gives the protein CASSGNHREDGYTF.

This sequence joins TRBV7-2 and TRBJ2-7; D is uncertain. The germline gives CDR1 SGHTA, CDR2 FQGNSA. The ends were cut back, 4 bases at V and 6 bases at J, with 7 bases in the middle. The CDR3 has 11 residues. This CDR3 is CASSSYSEQYF. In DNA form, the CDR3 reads TGTGCCAGCAGCTCGTATTCCGAGCAGTACTTC.

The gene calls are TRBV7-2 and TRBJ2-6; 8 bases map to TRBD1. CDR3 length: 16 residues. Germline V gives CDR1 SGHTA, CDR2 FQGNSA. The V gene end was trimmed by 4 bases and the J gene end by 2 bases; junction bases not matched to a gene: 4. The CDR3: CASSWRTGTGANVLTF. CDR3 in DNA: TGTGCCAGCAGCTGGCGGACAGGGACTGGGGCCAACGTCCTGACTTTC.

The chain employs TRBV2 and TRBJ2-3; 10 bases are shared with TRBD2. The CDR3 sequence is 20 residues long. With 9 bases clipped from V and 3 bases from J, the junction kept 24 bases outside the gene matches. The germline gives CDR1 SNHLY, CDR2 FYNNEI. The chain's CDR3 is CASFLPGLASTYWVTDTQYF. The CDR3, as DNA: TGTGCCAGTTTCCTTCCGGGACTAGCGTCTACATATTGGGTAACAGATACGCAGTATTTT.

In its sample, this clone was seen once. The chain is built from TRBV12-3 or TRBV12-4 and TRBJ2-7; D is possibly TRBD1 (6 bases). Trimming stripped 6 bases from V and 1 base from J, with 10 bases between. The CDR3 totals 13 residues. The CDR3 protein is CASRRDTSYEQYF. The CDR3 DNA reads TGTGCCAGCAGGAGGGACACTTCCTACGAGCAGTACTTC.

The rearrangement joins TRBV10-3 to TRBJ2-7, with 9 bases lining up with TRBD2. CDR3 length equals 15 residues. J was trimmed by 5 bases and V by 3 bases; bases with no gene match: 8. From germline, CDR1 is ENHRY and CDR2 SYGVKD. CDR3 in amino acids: CAISDGRGGPHEQYF. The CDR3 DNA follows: TGTGCCATCAGTGACGGGCGGGGGGGCCCCCACGAGCAGTACTTC.

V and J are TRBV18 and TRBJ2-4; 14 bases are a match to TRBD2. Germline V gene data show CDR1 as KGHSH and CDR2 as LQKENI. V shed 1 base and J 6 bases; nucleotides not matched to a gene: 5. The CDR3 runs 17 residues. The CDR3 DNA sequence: TGTGCCAGCTCACCACTGGGACTAGCGGGAGAAGGAAACATTCAGTACTTC. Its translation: CASSPLGLAGEGNIQYF.

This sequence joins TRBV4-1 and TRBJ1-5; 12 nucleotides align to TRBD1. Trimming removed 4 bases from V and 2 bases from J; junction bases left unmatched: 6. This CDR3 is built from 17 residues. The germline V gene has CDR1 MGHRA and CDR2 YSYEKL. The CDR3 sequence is CASSLGQGAPGNQPQHF. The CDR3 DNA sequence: TGCGCCAGCAGCCTGGGACAGGGGGCTCCAGGCAATCAGCCCCAGCATTTT.

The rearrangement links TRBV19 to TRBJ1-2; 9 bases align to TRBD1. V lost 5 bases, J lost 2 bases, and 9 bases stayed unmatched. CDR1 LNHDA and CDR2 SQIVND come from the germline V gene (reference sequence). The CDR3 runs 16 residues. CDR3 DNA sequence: TGTGCCAGTAGTCTTAATACCGGGACAGGGAACTATGGCTACACCTTC. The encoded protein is CASSLNTGTGNYGYTF.

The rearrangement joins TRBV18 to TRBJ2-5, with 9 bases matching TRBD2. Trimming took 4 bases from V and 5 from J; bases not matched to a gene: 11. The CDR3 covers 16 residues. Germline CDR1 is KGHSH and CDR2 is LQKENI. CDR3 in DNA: TGTGCCAGCTCACGTCTAGCGGGGATTACGGAGGAGACCCAGTACTTC. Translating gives CASSRLAGITEETQYF.

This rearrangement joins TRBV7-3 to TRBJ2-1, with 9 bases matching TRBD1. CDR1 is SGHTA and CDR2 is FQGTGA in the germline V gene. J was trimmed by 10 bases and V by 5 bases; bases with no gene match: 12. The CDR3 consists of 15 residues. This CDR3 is CASSRTGTGYEEQFF. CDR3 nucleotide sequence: TGTGCCAGCAGCCGAACCGGGACAGGGTACGAGGAGCAGTTCTTC.

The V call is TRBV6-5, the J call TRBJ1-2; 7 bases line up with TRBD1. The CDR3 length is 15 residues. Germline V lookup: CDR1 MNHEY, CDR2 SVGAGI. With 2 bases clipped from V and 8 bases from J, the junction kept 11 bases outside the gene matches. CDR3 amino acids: CASSYGARGFGGYTF. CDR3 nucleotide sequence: TGTGCCAGCAGTTACGGGGCCAGGGGGTTCGGCGGCTACACCTTC.

CDR3 bases: TGTGCCAGCAGCCAAGATTGGAGGGGAAACACCATATATTTT. Protein: CASSQDWRGNTIYF. This chain uses TRBV4-2 with TRBJ1-3; D not certain. Germline CDR1 and CDR2: LGHNA and YNFKEQ. Trimming removed 0 bases at V and 4 bases at J, with 7 bases between. The CDR3 sequence is 14 residues long.

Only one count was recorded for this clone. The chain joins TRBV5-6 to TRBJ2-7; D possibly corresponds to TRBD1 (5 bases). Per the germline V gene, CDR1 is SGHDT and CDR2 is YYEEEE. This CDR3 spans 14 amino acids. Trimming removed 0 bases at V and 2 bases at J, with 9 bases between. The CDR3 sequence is CASSLEQVPYEQYF. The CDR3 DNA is TGTGCCAGCAGCTTGGAACAGGTTCCCTACGAGCAGTACTTC.

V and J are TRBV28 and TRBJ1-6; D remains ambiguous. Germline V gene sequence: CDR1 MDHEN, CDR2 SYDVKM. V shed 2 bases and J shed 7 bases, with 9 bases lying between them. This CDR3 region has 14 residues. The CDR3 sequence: CASSLGPGNSPLHF. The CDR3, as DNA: TGTGCCAGCAGTTTAGGACCGGGAAATTCACCCCTCCACTTT.

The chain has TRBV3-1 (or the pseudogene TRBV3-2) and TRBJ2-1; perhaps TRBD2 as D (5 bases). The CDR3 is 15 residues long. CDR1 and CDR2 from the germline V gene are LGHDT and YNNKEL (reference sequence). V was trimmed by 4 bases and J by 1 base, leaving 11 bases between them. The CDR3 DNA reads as TGTGCCAGCAGCCTGAGCCGGGGTTCCTACAATGAGCAGTTCTTC. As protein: CASSLSRGSYNEQFF.

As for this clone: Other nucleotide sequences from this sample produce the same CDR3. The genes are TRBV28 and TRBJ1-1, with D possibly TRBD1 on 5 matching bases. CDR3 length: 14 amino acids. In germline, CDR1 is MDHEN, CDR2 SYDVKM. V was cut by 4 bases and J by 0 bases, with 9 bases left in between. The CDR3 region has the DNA TGTGCCAGCAGTTCCCCAGGGATGAACACTGAAGCTTTCTTT. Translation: CASSSPGMNTEAFF.

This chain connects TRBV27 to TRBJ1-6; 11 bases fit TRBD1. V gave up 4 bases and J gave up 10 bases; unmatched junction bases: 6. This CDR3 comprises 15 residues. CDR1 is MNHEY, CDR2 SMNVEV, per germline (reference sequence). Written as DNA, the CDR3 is TGTGCCAGCAGTTCAGGGACAGGGGGTACCTCACCCCTCCACTTT. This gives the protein CASSSGTGGTSPLHF.

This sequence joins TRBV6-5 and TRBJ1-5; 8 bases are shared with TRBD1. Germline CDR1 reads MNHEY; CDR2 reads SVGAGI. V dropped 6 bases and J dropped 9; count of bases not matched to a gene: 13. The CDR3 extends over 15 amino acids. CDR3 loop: CASRADRDRLRPQHF. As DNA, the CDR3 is TGTGCCAGCAGGGCAGACCGGGACAGGTTAAGGCCCCAGCATTTT.

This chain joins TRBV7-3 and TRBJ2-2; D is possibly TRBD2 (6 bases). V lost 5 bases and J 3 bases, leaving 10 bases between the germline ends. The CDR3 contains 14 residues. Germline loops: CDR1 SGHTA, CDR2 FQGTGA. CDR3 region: CASSPDYDTGELFF. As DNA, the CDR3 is TGTGCCAGCAGCCCGGACTACGACACCGGGGAGCTGTTTTTT. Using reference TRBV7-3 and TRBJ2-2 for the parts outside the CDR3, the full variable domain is GAGVSQTPSNKVTEKGKYVELRCDPISGHTALYWYRQSLGQGPEFLIYFQGTGAADDSGLPNDRFFAVRPEGSVSTLKIQRTERGDSAVYLCASSPDYDTGELFFGEGSRLTVL.

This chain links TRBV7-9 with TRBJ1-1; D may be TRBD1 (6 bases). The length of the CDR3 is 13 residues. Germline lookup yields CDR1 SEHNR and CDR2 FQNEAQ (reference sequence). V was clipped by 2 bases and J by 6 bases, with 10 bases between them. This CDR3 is CASSLQGSAEAFF. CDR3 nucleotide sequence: TGTGCCAGCAGCTTACAGGGGTCGGCTGAAGCTTTCTTT.

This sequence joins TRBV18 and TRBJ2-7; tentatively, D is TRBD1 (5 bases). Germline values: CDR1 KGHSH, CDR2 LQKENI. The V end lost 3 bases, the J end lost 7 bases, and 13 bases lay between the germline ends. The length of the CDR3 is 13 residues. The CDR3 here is CASSPDRLGEQYF. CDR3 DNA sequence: TGTGCCAGCTCACCCGACAGACTGGGAGAGCAGTACTTC.